The entry below describes one T cell receptor (beta chain). These data belong to a study of read filtering for tumor transcriptome and immune sequencing. The library was built from around 0.4 ug RNA with molecular barcoded adaptors for alpha/delta and beta/gamma chains. TCRdb re-called the reads through MiXCR, storing one row per CDR3 protein. The data hold approximately 6,300 distinct CDR3 sequences, with roughly a quarter observed a single time. Germline V gene data show CDR1 as SEHNR and CDR2 as FQNEAQ (reference sequence). V shed 4 bases and J 8 bases; nucleotides not matched to a gene: 18. This CDR3 contains 19 residues.

The clonotype was recovered from a donor over 35 with multiple myeloma. The sequenced material came from a population of CD138-negative cells sorted from bone marrow. V and J are TRBV7-9 and TRBJ2-1; 12 bases agree with TRBD2. The CDR3 nucleotides are TGTGCCAGCAGCTCCCCTAGCGGGGGGGCTGGGTCGCGTAGCTATGAGCAGTTCTTC. It is translated as CASSSPSGGAGSRSYEQFF.